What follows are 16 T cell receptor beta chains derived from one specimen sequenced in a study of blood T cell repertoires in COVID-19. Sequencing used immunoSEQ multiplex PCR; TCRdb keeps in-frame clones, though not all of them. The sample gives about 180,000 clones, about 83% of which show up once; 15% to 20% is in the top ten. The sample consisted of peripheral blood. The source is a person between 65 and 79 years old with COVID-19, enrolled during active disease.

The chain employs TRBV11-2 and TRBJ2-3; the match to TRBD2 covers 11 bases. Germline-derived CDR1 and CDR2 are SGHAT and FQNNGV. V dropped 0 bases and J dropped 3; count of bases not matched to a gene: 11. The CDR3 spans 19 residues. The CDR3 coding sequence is TGTGCCAGCAGCTTAGAGGGAAGGACTAGCGGGTTCTGGACAGATACGCAGTATTTT. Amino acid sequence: CASSLEGRTSGFWTDTQYF.

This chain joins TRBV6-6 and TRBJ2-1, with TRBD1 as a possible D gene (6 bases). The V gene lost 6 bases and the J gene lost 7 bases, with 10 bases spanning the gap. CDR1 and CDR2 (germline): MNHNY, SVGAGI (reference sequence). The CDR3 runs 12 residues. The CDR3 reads CASSPGVNEQFF. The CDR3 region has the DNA TGTGCCAGCAGCCCAGGGGTTAATGAGCAGTTCTTC.

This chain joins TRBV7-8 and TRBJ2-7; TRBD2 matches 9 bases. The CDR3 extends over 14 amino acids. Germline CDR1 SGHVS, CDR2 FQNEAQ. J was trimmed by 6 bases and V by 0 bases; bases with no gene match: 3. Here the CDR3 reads CASSLAETSGEQYF. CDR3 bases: TGTGCCAGCAGCTTAGCGGAGACTAGCGGCGAGCAGTACTTC.

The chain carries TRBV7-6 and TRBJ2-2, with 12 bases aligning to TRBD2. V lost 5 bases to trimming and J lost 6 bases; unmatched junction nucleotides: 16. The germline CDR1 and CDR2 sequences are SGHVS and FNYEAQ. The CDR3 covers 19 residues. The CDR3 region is CASSLPGTGTSGLAGELFF. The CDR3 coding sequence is TGTGCCAGCAGCCTCCCCGGAACCGGGACTAGCGGGTTGGCCGGGGAGCTGTTTTTT. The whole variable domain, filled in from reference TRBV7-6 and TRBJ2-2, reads GAGVSQSPRYKVTKRGQDVALRCDPISGHVSLYWYRQALGQGPEFLTYFNYEAQQDKSGLPNDRFSAERPEGSISTLTIQRTEQRDSAMYRCASSLPGTGTSGLAGELFFGEGSRLTVL.

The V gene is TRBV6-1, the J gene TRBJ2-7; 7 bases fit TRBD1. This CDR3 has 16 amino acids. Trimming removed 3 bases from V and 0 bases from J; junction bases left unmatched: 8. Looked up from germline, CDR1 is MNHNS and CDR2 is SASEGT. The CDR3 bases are TGTGCCAGCAGTGACGGTTGGGGGACAGACTCCTACGAGCAGTACTTC. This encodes CASSDGWGTDSYEQYF.

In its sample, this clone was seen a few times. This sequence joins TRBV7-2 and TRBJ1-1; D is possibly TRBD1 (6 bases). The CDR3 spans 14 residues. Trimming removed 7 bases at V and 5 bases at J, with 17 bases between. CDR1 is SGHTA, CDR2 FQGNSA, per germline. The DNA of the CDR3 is TGTGCCAGCACCCCCGGGGGGGCGCTTACTGAAGCTTTCTTT. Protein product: CASTPGGALTEAFF.

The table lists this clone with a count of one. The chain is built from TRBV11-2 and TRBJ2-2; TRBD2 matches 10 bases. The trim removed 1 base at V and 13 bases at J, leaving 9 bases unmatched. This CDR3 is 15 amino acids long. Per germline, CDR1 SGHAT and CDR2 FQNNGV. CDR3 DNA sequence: TGTGCCAGCAGCTTAGTGGGGGCTAGCGGGGGAGTGCTGTTTTTT. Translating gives CASSLVGASGGVLFF. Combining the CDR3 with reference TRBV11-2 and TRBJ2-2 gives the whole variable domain EAGVAQSPRYKIIEKRQSVAFWCNPISGHATLYWYQQILGQGPKLLIQFQNNGVVDDSQLPKDRFSAERLKGVDSTLKIQPAKLEDSAVYLCASSLVGASGGVLFFGEGSRLTVL.

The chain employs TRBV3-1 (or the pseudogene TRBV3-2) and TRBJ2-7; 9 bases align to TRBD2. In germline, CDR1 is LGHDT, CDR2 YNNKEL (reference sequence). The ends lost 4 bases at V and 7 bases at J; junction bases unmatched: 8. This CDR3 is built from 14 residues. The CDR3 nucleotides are TGTGCCAGCAGCCGCGGGGGGGATAGCGATGAGCAGTACTTC. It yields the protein CASSRGGDSDEQYF.

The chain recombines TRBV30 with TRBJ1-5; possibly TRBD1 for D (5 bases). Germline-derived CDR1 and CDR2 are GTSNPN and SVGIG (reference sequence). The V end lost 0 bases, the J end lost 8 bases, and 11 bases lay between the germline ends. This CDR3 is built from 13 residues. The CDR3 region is CAWSVWGREPQHF. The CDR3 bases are TGTGCCTGGAGTGTCTGGGGCAGGGAGCCCCAGCATTTT. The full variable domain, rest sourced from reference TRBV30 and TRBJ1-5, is SQTIHQWPATLVQPVGSPLSLECTVEGTSNPNLYWYRQAAGRGLQLLFYSVGIGQISSEVPQNLSASRPQDRQFILSSKKLLLSDSGFYLCAWSVWGREPQHFGDGTRLSIL.

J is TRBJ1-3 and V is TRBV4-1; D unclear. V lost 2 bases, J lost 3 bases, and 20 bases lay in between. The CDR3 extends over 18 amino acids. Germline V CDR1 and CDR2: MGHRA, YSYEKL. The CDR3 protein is CASSQNYATRRLGNTIYF. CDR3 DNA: TGCGCCAGCAGCCAAAACTACGCCACTCGAAGGCTTGGAAACACCATATATTTT.

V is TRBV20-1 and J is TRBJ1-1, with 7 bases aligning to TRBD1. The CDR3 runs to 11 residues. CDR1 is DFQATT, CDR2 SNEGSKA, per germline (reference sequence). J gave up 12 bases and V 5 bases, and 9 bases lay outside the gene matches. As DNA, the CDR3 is TGCAGTGCTGACGCACAGGGGAGGTCTTTCTTT. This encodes CSADAQGRSFF.

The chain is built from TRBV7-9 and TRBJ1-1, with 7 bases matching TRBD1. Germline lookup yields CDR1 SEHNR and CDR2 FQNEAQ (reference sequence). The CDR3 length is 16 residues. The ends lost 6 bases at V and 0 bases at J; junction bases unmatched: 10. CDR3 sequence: CASSHRQGYMNTEAFF. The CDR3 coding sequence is TGTGCCAGCAGTCACCGACAGGGCTATATGAACACTGAAGCTTTCTTT.

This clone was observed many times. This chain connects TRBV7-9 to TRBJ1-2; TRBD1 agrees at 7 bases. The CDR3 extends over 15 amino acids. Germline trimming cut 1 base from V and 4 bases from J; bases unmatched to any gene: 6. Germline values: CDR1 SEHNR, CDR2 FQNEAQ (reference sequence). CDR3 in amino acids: CASSLVQDRSYGYTF. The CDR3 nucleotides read TGTGCCAGCAGCTTAGTTCAGGACAGGAGCTATGGCTACACCTTC.

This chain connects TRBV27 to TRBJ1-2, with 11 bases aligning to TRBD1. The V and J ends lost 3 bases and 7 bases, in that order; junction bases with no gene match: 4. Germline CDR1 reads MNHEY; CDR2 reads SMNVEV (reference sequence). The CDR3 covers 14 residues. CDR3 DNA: TGTGCCAGCAGTTTCCGGACAGGGGGCTCTGGCTACACCTTC. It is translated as CASSFRTGGSGYTF.

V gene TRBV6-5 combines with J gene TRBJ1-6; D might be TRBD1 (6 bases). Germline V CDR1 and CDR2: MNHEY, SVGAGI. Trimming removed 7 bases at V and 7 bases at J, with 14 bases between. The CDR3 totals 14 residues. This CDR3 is CASTAGVLNSPLHF. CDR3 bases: TGTGCCAGCACGGCAGGGGTGCTAAATTCACCCCTCCACTTT.

The CDR3 loop reads CASSPKLAGVSTGELFF. The DNA of the CDR3 is TGTGCCAGCAGCCCAAAACTAGCGGGAGTTTCCACCGGGGAGCTGTTTTTT. The chain is built from TRBV7-9 and TRBJ2-2; 11 nucleotides align to TRBD2. The J segment lost 4 bases and the V segment lost 5 bases, leaving 9 bases of the junction unmatched. This CDR3 contains 17 residues. The germline gives CDR1 SEHNR, CDR2 FQNEAQ (reference sequence).